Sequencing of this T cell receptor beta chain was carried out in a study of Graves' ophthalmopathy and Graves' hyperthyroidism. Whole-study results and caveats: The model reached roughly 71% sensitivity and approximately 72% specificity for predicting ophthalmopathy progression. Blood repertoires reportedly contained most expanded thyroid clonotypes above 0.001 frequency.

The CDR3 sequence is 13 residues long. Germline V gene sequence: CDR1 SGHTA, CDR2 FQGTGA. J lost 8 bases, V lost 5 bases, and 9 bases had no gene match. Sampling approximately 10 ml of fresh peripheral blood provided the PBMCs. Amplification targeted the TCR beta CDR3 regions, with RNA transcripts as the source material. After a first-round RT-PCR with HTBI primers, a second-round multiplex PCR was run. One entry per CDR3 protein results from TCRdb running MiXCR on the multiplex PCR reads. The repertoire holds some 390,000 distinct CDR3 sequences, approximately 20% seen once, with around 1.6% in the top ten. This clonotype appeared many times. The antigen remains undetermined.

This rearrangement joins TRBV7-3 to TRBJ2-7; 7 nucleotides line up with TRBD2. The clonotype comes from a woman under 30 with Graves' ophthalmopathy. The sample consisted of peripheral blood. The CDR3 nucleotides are TGTGCCAGCAGCCCGACTAGCTCGTCGCAGCAGTACTTC. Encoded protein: CASSPTSSSQQYF.